The clone carrying this T cell receptor (beta chain) was counted between two and nine times. Its cognate antigen is unknown. Library preparation followed earlier protocols using designated TCR primers. Using its own MiXCR run on the PCR reads, TCRdb lists one record per CDR3 protein. The data hold 490,000 or so distinct CDR3 sequences, with about 20% observed a single time. Germline loops: CDR1 SGHVS, CDR2 FNYEAQ. The V end was cut by 6 bases, the J end by 4 bases, with 16 bases between. CDR3 length equals 15 residues. The sample comes from a study of molecular identifiers for immune sequencing clone quantification. Study-wide points: Clonotypes surpassing 20 RNA copies contained over 98% of effector molecules, versus under 1% in naive cells.

Naive CD8 libraries used roughly 17,000 to 1,100,000 sorted cells and 10%, 30% or 50% RNA. The clonotype was recovered from a human donor in good health. Some libraries in this study had Jurkat cell RNA spiked in. The rearrangement links TRBV7-6 to TRBJ1-5; possibly TRBD1 for D (6 bases). Sequenced sample: naive CD8+ T cells from blood, with Jurkat cell RNA spiked in. The subset: FACS-sorted CD8+CD4-CCR7+CD45RA+ naive T cells. The CDR3 spells CASSKTGLGNQPQHF. The CDR3 DNA is TGTGCCAGCAGTAAAACAGGGCTAGGTAATCAGCCCCAGCATTTT.